Each of the 32 T cell receptor beta chains below was sequenced from the same sample in a study of blood T cell repertoires in COVID-19. Repertoires were generated with immunoSEQ multiplex PCR, while TCRdb's copy carries only in-frame clones and drops some. The sample has over 350,000 clones; about 85% are singletons. Source material: PBMCs or T cells enriched from blood (not recorded which). The receptors come from a woman aged 18-29 years with acute COVID-19.

The rearrangement links TRBV14 to TRBJ2-6; TRBD1 is a possible D gene (5 bases). CDR1 is SGHDN, CDR2 FVKESK, per germline. CDR3 length: 15 amino acids. Trimming removed 1 base from V and 2 bases from J, with 6 bases in between. The CDR3, as DNA: TGTGCCAGCAGCCAAGTCAGGGCTGGGGCCAACGTCCTGACTTTC. This translates into CASSQVRAGANVLTF.

V usage is TRBV27 and J usage is TRBJ1-5, with D perhaps TRBD1 (5 bases). The CDR3 is 15 residues long. V was clipped by 5 bases and J by 2 bases, with 13 bases between them. CDR1 is MNHEY and CDR2 is SMNVEV in the germline V gene (reference sequence). The DNA for the CDR3 is TGTGCCAGCAGTCCCGGGGGGGGTGGCAATCAGCCCCAGCATTTT. Its protein product is CASSPGGGGNQPQHF.

The chain couples TRBV30 to TRBJ2-5; D unresolved. CDR3 size: 13 residues. Germline CDR1 and CDR2: GTSNPN and SVGIG (reference sequence). V was clipped by 8 bases and J by 3 bases, with 16 bases between them. The CDR3: CAGNSLGKETQYF. The DNA for the CDR3 is TGTGCCGGGAACAGTTTGGGTAAAGAGACCCAGTACTTC.

The chain links TRBV7-9 to TRBJ1-6, with TRBD1 matching over 8 bases. The CDR3 extends over 14 amino acids. With V trimmed by 1 base and J by 8 bases, 1 base remained unmatched. CDR1 is SEHNR and CDR2 is FQNEAQ in the germline V gene (reference sequence). The DNA of the CDR3 is TGTGCCAGCAGCTTAGGACAGGGGCATTCACCCCTCCACTTT. Residues: CASSLGQGHSPLHF.

The chain couples TRBV25-1 to TRBJ1-1, with TRBD1 identical over 8 bases. J was trimmed by 0 bases and V by 3 bases; bases with no gene match: 3. The germline CDR1 and CDR2 sequences are MGHDK and SYGVNS. The CDR3 spans 15 residues. DNA of the CDR3: TGTGCCAGCAGTGACCGACAGGGGATGAACACTGAAGCTTTCTTT. It encodes CASSDRQGMNTEAFF.

The V and J genes are TRBV19 and TRBJ1-5, with a possible D match to TRBD1 (5 bases). Germline V gene data show CDR1 as LNHDA and CDR2 as SQIVND (reference sequence). The CDR3 is 16 residues long. The V end lost 3 bases, the J end lost 0 bases, and 12 bases lay between the germline ends. CDR3: CASSIGGAVSNQPQHF. The CDR3 region has the DNA TGTGCCAGTAGTATTGGAGGGGCAGTTAGCAATCAGCCCCAGCATTTT.

CDR3 protein: CASINSYRGSGNTIYF. The CDR3 DNA follows: TGTGCCAGTATCAACAGCTACAGGGGCTCTGGAAACACCATATATTTT. This rearrangement joins TRBV19 to TRBJ1-3, with 7 bases that match TRBD1. V dropped 7 bases and J dropped 0; count of bases not matched to a gene: 9. Germline V gives CDR1 LNHDA, CDR2 SQIVND (reference sequence). This CDR3 region has 16 residues.

The rearrangement links TRBV6-4 to TRBJ2-1, with 10 bases fitting TRBD2. The germline V gene encodes CDR1 MRHNA and CDR2 SNTAGT. J lost 8 bases, V lost 4 bases, and 8 bases had no gene match. The CDR3 extends over 15 amino acids. The CDR3, as DNA: TGTGCCAGCAGTGCCATGCCTAGCGGGAGCTATGAGCAGTTCTTC. As protein: CASSAMPSGSYEQFF.

This clone showed up just a few times. V gene TRBV4-3 combines with J gene TRBJ2-1; a possible D gene is TRBD2 (6 bases). Germline V gene data show CDR1 as LGHNA and CDR2 as YSLEER. Trimming removed 5 bases from V and 3 bases from J, with 17 bases in between. The CDR3 runs 16 residues. This CDR3 is CASSFSGGGNYNEQFF. In nucleotides, the CDR3 is TGCGCCAGCAGCTTTAGCGGAGGCGGGAACTACAATGAGCAGTTCTTC.

This chain joins TRBV19 and TRBJ1-6; 8 nucleotides agree with TRBD1. Germline-derived CDR1 and CDR2 are LNHDA and SQIVND (reference sequence). The CDR3 runs to 14 residues. Losses at the gene ends were 6 bases for V and 6 bases for J; bases not matched to a gene: 4. CDR3 DNA sequence: TGTGCCAGTAGGTCTGGACAGGGTAATTCACCCCTCCACTTT. It specifies CASRSGQGNSPLHF.

V and J are TRBV28 and TRBJ2-7, with D possibly TRBD2 on 6 matching bases. This CDR3 region has 15 residues. Per germline, CDR1 MDHEN and CDR2 SYDVKM. V was pared by 1 base and J by 2 bases, with 12 bases between. The CDR3 reads CASSLYGGITYEQYF. The CDR3 DNA is TGTGCCAGCAGTTTATATGGCGGGATCACCTACGAGCAGTACTTC.

This chain connects TRBV11-1 to TRBJ1-1, with D possibly being TRBD1 (6 bases). V was clipped by 6 bases and J by 4 bases, with 12 bases between them. CDR1 and CDR2 from the germline V gene are SGHAT and FQDESV (reference sequence). The CDR3 has 13 amino acids. CDR3 bases: TGTGCCAGCAGTTTACAGGGAAGCACTGAAGCTTTCTTT. Its translation: CASSLQGSTEAFF.

CDR3 sequence: CASRTPGQGPYEQYF. CDR3 nucleotide sequence: TGTGCCAGCAGAACACCGGGACAGGGCCCCTACGAGCAGTACTTC. V and J are TRBV6-5 and TRBJ2-7, with 9 bases lining up with TRBD1. Germline-derived CDR1 and CDR2 are MNHEY and SVGAGI. This CDR3 contains 15 residues. The V gene end was trimmed by 6 bases and the J gene end by 2 bases; junction bases not matched to a gene: 8.

This clone was counted a few times. V and J are TRBV21-1 and TRBJ1-5; the table assigns TRBD1, which was not confirmed against the DNA. TRBV21-1 is a known pseudogene. The CDR3 is made up of 16 amino acids. CDR3 in amino acids: CASSKGDRGSNQPQHF. The CDR3, as DNA: TGTGCCAGCAGCAAAGGAGACAGGGGTAGCAATCAGCCCCAGCATTTT.

The gene calls are TRBV9 and TRBJ1-3; TRBD1 agrees at 10 bases. V was pared by 3 bases and J by 0 bases, with 9 bases of the junction left unmatched. This CDR3 spans 18 amino acids. Looked up from germline, CDR1 is SGDLS and CDR2 is YYNGEE. The DNA of the CDR3 is TGTGCCAGCAGCGCGACAGGGGGCATTCAACACTCTGGAAACACCATATATTTT. Translation gives CASSATGGIQHSGNTIYF.

This chain links TRBV29-1 with TRBJ2-1, with 9 bases fitting TRBD1. From germline, CDR1 is SQVTM and CDR2 ANQGSEA. After removal of 6 bases from V and 9 bases from J, the junction contained 9 bases not matched to a gene. The CDR3 loop spans 13 amino acids. The CDR3 region is CSVTRTGDTEQFF. The CDR3 bases are TGCAGCGTGACCAGGACAGGGGATACTGAGCAGTTCTTC.

The chain couples TRBV9 to TRBJ2-5, with a weak D call TRBD2 (7 bases). V was pared by 0 bases and J by 2 bases, with 17 bases between. The V gene's germline CDR1 is SGDLS and CDR2 YYNGEE. The CDR3 extends over 17 amino acids. The CDR3 nucleotides read TGTGCCAGCAGCGTAGCCGGGGGGCCCAGATTTCAAGAGACCCAGTACTTC. As protein: CASSVAGGPRFQETQYF.

The chain links TRBV3-1 (or the pseudogene TRBV3-2) to TRBJ1-6; D perhaps matches TRBD1 (5 bases). V was cut by 4 bases and J by 7 bases, with 11 bases left in between. CDR1 is LGHDT and CDR2 is YNNKEL in the germline V gene (reference sequence). This CDR3 is 14 amino acids long. The CDR3: CASSPSTVNSPLHF. The CDR3 region has the DNA TGTGCCAGCAGCCCTTCGACAGTAAATTCACCCCTCCACTTT.

This chain links TRBV5-1 with TRBJ1-6; the match to TRBD1 covers 10 bases. The germline CDR1 and CDR2 sequences are SGHRS and YFSETQ. CDR3 size: 14 residues. The trim removed 3 bases at V and 9 bases at J, leaving 3 bases unmatched. The CDR3 DNA sequence: TGCGCCAGCAGCTGGGACAGGGGTGGTTCACCCCTCCACTTT. Translation: CASSWDRGGSPLHF.

V is TRBV9 and J is TRBJ1-1; D is unresolved. CDR1 SGDLS and CDR2 YYNGEE come from the germline V gene. V lost 2 bases, J lost 1 base, and 6 bases lay in between. This CDR3 region has 13 residues. The CDR3 reads CASSVTWNTEAFF. CDR3 DNA sequence: TGTGCCAGCAGCGTTACATGGAACACTGAAGCTTTCTTT. The full variable domain, its missing parts supplied by reference TRBV9 and TRBJ1-1, is DSGVTQTPKHLITATGQRVTLRCSPRSGDLSVYWYQQSLDQGLQFLIQYYNGEERAKGNILERFSAQQFPDLHSELNLSSLELGDSALYFCASSVTWNTEAFFGQGTRLTVV.

CDR3 nucleotide sequence: TGTGCCAGCAGCTATTTCGACAGGGCGTCCTACGAGCAGTACTTC. Its translation is CASSYFDRASYEQYF. The rearrangement joins TRBV6-5 to TRBJ2-7, with 7 bases that match TRBD1. Germline V gene lookup returns CDR1 MNHEY and CDR2 SVGAGI. There are 15 residues in the CDR3. J was trimmed by 1 base and V by 6 bases; bases with no gene match: 9.

The CDR3, as DNA: TGTGCCAGCAGGACAGGCAATCAGCCCCAGCATTTT. Translation: CASRTGNQPQHF. This sequence joins TRBV25-1 and TRBJ1-5; D is possibly TRBD1 (5 bases). The germline CDR1 and CDR2 sequences are MGHDK and SYGVNS. This CDR3 is built from 12 residues. The ends were cut back, 6 bases at V and 2 bases at J, with 5 bases in the middle.

This clone came up once. The chain joins TRBV27 to TRBJ1-5; weak D call: TRBD1 (6 bases). The CDR3 length is 14 residues. CDR1 and CDR2 (germline): MNHEY, SMNVEV (reference sequence). V was cut by 5 bases and J by 2 bases, with 10 bases left in between. CDR3 bases: TGTGCCAGCAGTCCATACAGGGGCAATCAGCCCCAGCATTTT. It encodes CASSPYRGNQPQHF.

V usage is TRBV6-5 and J usage is TRBJ2-2; 9 bases are shared with TRBD2. V shed 10 bases and J 5 bases; nucleotides not matched to a gene: 8. CDR3 length: 14 amino acids. The V gene's germline CDR1 is MNHEY and CDR2 SVGAGI. The CDR3: CATTALAGTGELFF. In DNA form, the CDR3 reads TGTGCCACCACTGCCCTAGCGGGAACCGGGGAGCTGTTTTTT.

The rearrangement links TRBV7-8 to TRBJ2-7, with D possibly being TRBD1 (6 bases). This CDR3 spans 18 amino acids. Trimming took off 1 base at V and 1 base at J, with 20 bases between the two ends. Germline V gene data show CDR1 as SGHVS and CDR2 as FQNEAQ. As DNA, the CDR3 is TGTGCCAGCAGCTTAGTCCCGGTCAGGACAGACGAATCCTACGAGCAGTACTTC. Translation: CASSLVPVRTDESYEQYF.

This clone appeared a single time. The chain links TRBV4-1 to TRBJ1-3, with D perhaps TRBD1 (5 bases). Germline values: CDR1 MGHRA, CDR2 YSYEKL. The CDR3 spans 13 residues. The ends were cut back, 0 bases at V and 11 bases at J, with 11 bases in the middle. The CDR3 DNA reads TGCGCCAGCAGCCAAGACACAGGTTTCGCCATATATTTT. Protein sequence: CASSQDTGFAIYF.

This clone was detected once. V gene TRBV7-9 combines with J gene TRBJ2-1; D may be TRBD2 (6 bases). Germline V lookup: CDR1 SEHNR, CDR2 FQNEAQ (reference sequence). CDR3 size: 16 residues. The V gene lost 1 base and the J gene lost 12 bases, with 22 bases spanning the gap. The CDR3 DNA reads TGTGCCAGCAGCTTAGGAGGCGGGACTGCGCACCGCGGGCAGTTCTTC. It encodes CASSLGGGTAHRGQFF.

This clone was observed a handful of times. This chain uses TRBV5-1 with TRBJ2-1, with unresolved D. CDR1 SGHRS and CDR2 YFSETQ come from the germline V gene. With 0 bases removed from V and 4 bases from J, the gap between germline ends came to 20 bases. The CDR3 covers 18 residues. In nucleotides, the CDR3 is TGCGCCAGCAGCTTGGCCACGCGGCCGCTCCCATCTTACAATGAGCAGTTCTTC. Protein product: CASSLATRPLPSYNEQFF. The whole variable domain, filled in from reference TRBV5-1 and TRBJ2-1, reads KAGVTQTPRYLIKTRGQQVTLSCSPISGHRSVSWYQQTPGQGLQFLFEYFSETQRNKGNFPGRFSGRQFSNSRSEMNVSTLELGDSALYLCASSLATRPLPSYNEQFFGPGTRLTVL.

A few counts support this clone. The chain is built from TRBV7-3 and TRBJ2-7, with 12 bases lining up with TRBD1. Germline V CDR1 and CDR2: SGHTA, FQGTGA. With 2 bases clipped from V and 6 bases from J, the junction kept 5 bases outside the gene matches. CDR3 length: 15 residues. The CDR3 bases are TGTGCCAGCAGCTTATCCGGGACAGGGGGCTCCGAGCAGTACTTC. Translated: CASSLSGTGGSEQYF.

This chain links TRBV2 with TRBJ1-2; D is undetermined. V gave up 2 bases and J gave up 4 bases, with 14 bases separating them. CDR3 length: 15 residues. Germline lookup yields CDR1 SNHLY and CDR2 FYNNEI. The CDR3 spells CASSEQVYLSYGYTF. CDR3 DNA: TGTGCCAGCAGTGAACAAGTTTACCTTAGCTATGGCTACACCTTC.

The gene calls are TRBV6-5 and TRBJ2-7; TRBD2 matches at 9 bases. Looked up from germline, CDR1 is MNHEY and CDR2 is SVGAGI. After removal of 4 bases from V and 11 bases from J, the junction contained 12 bases not matched to a gene. The CDR3 length is 14 residues. The CDR3, as DNA: TGTGCCAGCAGTTCATTGACTAGCGGTCGGCAGAAGTACTTC. It specifies CASSSLTSGRQKYF.

The chain is built from TRBV5-8 and TRBJ1-6, with 8 bases that match TRBD1. The CDR3 contains 14 residues. J was trimmed by 9 bases and V by 5 bases; bases with no gene match: 7. Germline CDR1 SGHTS, CDR2 YDEGEE. CDR3 amino acids: CASRDRGSGSPLHF. The CDR3 nucleotides are TGTGCCAGCAGAGACAGGGGATCCGGTTCACCCCTCCACTTT.